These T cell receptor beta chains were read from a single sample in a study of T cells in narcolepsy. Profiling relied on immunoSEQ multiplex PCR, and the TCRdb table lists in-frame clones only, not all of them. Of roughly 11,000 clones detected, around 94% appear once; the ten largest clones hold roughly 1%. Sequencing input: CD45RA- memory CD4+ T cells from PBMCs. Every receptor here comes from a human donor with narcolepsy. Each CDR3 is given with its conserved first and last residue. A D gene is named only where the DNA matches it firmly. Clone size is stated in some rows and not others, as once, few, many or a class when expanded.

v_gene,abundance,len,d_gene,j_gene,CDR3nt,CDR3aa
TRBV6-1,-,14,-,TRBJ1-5,TGTGCCAGCAGTGAAGCGAGGGGGGGTCAGCCCCAGCATTTT,CASSEARGGQPQHF
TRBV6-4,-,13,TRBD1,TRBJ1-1,TGTGCCAGCAGTCGGGACAGGGACACTGAAGCTTTCTTT,CASSRDRDTEAFF
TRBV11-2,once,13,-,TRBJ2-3,TGTGCCAGCAGCTCCGAAGAGGCAGATACGCAGTATTTT,CASSSEEADTQYF
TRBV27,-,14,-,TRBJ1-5,TGTGCCAGCAGGCGACATGGACGGAATCAGCCCCAGCATTTT,CASRRHGRNQPQHF
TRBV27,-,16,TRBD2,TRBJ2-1,TGTGCCAGCAGGAAGGGACTAGCGGTGACCTACAATGAGCAGTTCTTC,CASRKGLAVTYNEQFF
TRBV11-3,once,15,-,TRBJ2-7,TGTGCCAGCAGCTTAGGGAGGGCCCATTCCTACGAGCAGTACTTC,CASSLGRAHSYEQYF
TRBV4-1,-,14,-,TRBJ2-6,TGCGCCAGCAGTCGGGACTCTGGGGCCAACGTCCTGACTTTC,CASSRDSGANVLTF
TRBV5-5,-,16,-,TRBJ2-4,TGTGCCAGCAGCTCTTCACCGGAGGTGGTCAAAAACATTCAGTACTTC,CASSSSPEVVKNIQYF
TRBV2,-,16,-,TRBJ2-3,TGTGCCAGCAGTGATCGGGCACGGCCGCCCCGAGATACGCAGTATTTT,CASSDRARPPRDTQYF
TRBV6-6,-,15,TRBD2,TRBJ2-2,TGTGCCAGCAGTAGGGGACTAGCCTTAACCGGGGAGCTGTTTTTT,CASSRGLALTGELFF
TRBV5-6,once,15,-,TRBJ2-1,TGTGCCAGCAGCTTGTTCAGGAGCTCCTACAATGAGCAGTTCTTC,CASSLFRSSYNEQFF
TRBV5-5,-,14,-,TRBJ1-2,TGTGCCAGCAGCTTGGGGCGGGGATACTATGGCTACACCTTC,CASSLGRGYYGYTF
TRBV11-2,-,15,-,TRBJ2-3,TGTGCCAGCAGCTTAGCGGGTTCCGCTTCACATACGCAGTATTTT,CASSLAGSASHTQYF
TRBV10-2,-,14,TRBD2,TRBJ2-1,TGCGCCAGCAGGGGACTAGCGGTGAGGGGTGAGCAGTTCTTC,CASRGLAVRGEQFF
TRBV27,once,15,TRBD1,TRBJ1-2,TGTGCCAGCAGTCCAACCGGGACAGGGGTCTATGGCTACACCTTC,CASSPTGTGVYGYTF
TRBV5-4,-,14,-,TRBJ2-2,TGTGCCAGCAGCTTGGGCGGTTCCACCGGGGAGCTGTTTTTT,CASSLGGSTGELFF
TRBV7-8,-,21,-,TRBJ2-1,TGTGCCAGCAGCTCTGGTGAGTCGGTTCGCCAGGCCGCTCTTTTCTACAATGAGCAGTTCTTC,CASSSGESVRQAALFYNEQFF
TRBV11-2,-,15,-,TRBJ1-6,TGTGCCAGCAGCTTTACTGGGACACCAAATTCACCCCTCCACTTT,CASSFTGTPNSPLHF
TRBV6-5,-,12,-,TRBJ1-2,TGTGCCAGCAGTTACTTCGGAGGCGGCTACACCTTC,CASSYFGGGYTF
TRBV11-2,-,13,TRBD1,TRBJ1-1,TGTGCCAGCACCTTAGGACAGGTCGGTGAAGCTTTCTTT,CASTLGQVGEAFF
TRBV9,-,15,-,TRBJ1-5,TGTGCCAGCAGCGTAGACGGGTATAGCAATCAGCCCCAGCATTTT,CASSVDGYSNQPQHF
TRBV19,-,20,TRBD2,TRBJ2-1,TGTGCCAGTAAAGAAATCGCACTAGCGGGAGAGGCTAGCTCCTACAATGAGCAGTTCTTC,CASKEIALAGEASSYNEQFF
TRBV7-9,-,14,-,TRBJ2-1,TGTGCCAGCAGCCCGCGGGGGCACCAGAATGAGCAGTTCTTC,CASSPRGHQNEQFF
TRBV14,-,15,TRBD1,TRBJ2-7,TGTGCCAGCAGCCTAGCCGGGACAGGGGGCTACGAGCAGTACTTC,CASSLAGTGGYEQYF
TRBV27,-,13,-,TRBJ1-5,TGTGCCAGCAGTTTTGCTCCGCGGGGGCCCCAGCATTTT,CASSFAPRGPQHF
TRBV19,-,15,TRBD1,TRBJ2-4,TGTGCCACAGGAGGGACAGGCCTACTTAAAAACATTCAGTACTTC,CATGGTGLLKNIQYF
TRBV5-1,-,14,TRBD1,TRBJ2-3,TGCGCCAGCAGACCAGGGGGAGGCACAGATACGCAGTATTTT,CASRPGGGTDTQYF
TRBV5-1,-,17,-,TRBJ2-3,TGCGCCAGCAGCTTGGCCTATGGGGGAGTCGGAACAGATACGCAGTATTTT,CASSLAYGGVGTDTQYF
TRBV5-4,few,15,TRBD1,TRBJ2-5,TGTGCCAGCAGCCCTGGGACAGGGGGTAAGGAGACCCAGTACTTC,CASSPGTGGKETQYF
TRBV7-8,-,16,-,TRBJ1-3,TGTGCCAGCAGCTTCGGACGTACCTTCTCTGGAAACACCATATATTTT,CASSFGRTFSGNTIYF
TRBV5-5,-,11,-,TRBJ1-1,TGTGCCAGCAGCTTGGTGGCGGAAGCTTTCTTT,CASSLVAEAFF
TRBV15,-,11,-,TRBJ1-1,TGTGCCACCAGCGAAAACACTGAAGCTTTCTTT,CATSENTEAFF
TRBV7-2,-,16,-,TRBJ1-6,TGTGCCAGCAGCCTGGAATGGAGCTCCTATAATTCACCCCTCCACTTT,CASSLEWSSYNSPLHF
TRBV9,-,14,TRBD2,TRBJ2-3,TGTGCCAGCAGCTCGGGACTAACCACAGATACGCAGTATTTT,CASSSGLTTDTQYF
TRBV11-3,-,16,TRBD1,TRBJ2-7,TGTGCCAGCAGCTTAGCCCAGGGGGCGCCGGGCCACGAGCAGTACTTC,CASSLAQGAPGHEQYF
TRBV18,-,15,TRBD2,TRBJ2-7,TGTGCCAGCTCAGTGAGCGGGAGCACTTCTTCCGAGCAGTACTTC,CASSVSGSTSSEQYF
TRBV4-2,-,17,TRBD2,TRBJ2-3,TGTGCCAGCAGCCAACCCGGGGGGACTAGCGGCACAGATACGCAGTATTTT,CASSQPGGTSGTDTQYF
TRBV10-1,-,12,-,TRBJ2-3,TGCGCCAGCAGCGGGGGCGGACCTCGACGGTATTTT,CASSGGGPRRYF
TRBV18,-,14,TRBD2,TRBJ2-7,TGTGCCAGCTCACTACTAGCGGACTTTTACGAGCAGTACTTC,CASSLLADFYEQYF
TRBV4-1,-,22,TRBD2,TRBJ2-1,TGCGCCAGCAGCCAGGGAAGCGGTATGAGGACTAGCGGGGGGCATTCCTACAATGAGCAGTTCTTC,CASSQGSGMRTSGGHSYNEQFF
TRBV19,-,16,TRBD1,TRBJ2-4,TGTGCCAGTAGTGTCGGGACAGACCTAGCCAAAAACATTCAGTACTTC,CASSVGTDLAKNIQYF
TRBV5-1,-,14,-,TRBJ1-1,TGCGCCAGCAGCCTGGGACTCAAGAACACTGAAGCTTTCTTT,CASSLGLKNTEAFF
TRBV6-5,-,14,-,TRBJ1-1,TGTGCCAGCAGTTATTCAATCCGGAACACTGAAGCTTTCTTT,CASSYSIRNTEAFF
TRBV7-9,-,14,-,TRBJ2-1,TGTGCCAGCAGCTTAGCTACTAGTTTCAATGAGCAGTTCTTC,CASSLATSFNEQFF
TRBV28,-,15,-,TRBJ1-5,TGTGCCAGCAGTTTTCAACCGGGACTGAATCAGCCCCAGCATTTT,CASSFQPGLNQPQHF
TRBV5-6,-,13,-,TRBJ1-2,TGTGCCAGCAGCTTGGGTGGCGAGTATGGCTACACCTTC,CASSLGGEYGYTF
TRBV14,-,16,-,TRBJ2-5,TGTGCCAGCAGCCAAATAGCGGACCACTGGGGTGAGACCCAGTACTTC,CASSQIADHWGETQYF
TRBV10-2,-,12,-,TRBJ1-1,TGCGCCAGCAGTGAGTTGCTCTCTGAAGCTTTCTTT,CASSELLSEAFF
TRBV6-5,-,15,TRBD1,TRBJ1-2,TGTGCCAGCAGTTCTGGGGACAGGGGTGCTGATAGCTACACCTTC,CASSSGDRGADSYTF
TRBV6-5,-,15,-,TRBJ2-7,TGTGCCAGCAGTCACCTTCGTAGCGGCTCCTACGAGCAGTACTTC,CASSHLRSGSYEQYF
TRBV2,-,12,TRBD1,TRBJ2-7,TGTGCCAGCAATAGACAGGGAAACGAGCAGTACTTC,CASNRQGNEQYF
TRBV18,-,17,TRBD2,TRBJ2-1,TGTGCCAGCTCAATAAGGGGTAGCGGGATTGGCTACAATGAGCAGTTCTTC,CASSIRGSGIGYNEQFF
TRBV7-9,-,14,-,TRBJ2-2,TGTGCCAGCAGCTTAGGCGGTAACGGCGGGGAGCTGTTTTTT,CASSLGGNGGELFF
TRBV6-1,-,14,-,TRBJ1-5,TGTGCCAGCAGTGAACCGGGCGCAAATCAGCCCCAGCATTTT,CASSEPGANQPQHF